A selection of T cell receptor beta chains follows, all from one sample in a study of Graves' ophthalmopathy and Graves' hyperthyroidism. TCRdb ran MiXCR on the multiplex PCR reads and lists one entry per CDR3 protein. The sample gives around 670,000 distinct CDR3 sequences, 40% of which show up once; roughly 45% is in the top ten. The sequenced sample was peripheral blood. The receptors stem from an adult man with Graves' ophthalmopathy. Both conserved end residues are part of each CDR3. Each record gives: V gene, clone size, D gene, J gene, CDR3 protein, CDR3 DNA. A D gene is named only where the DNA matches it firmly. Some rows mark clone size as missing; the rest say once, few, many or name a class of expanded clone.

V gene: TRBV10-1
clone size: few
D gene: .
J gene: TRBJ2-5
CDR3 protein: CASSESSMETQYF
CDR3 DNA: TGCGCCAGCAGTGAGTCCTCCATGGAGACCCAGTACTTC

V gene: TRBV6-1
clone size: .
D gene: .
J gene: TRBJ1-1
CDR3 protein: CASSYSLETEAFF
CDR3 DNA: TGTGCCAGCAGTTACTCCCTAGAGACTGAAGCTTTCTTT

V gene: TRBV9
clone size: few
D gene: .
J gene: TRBJ2-5
CDR3 protein: CASSGGSGVQETQYF
CDR3 DNA: TGTGCCAGCAGCGGCGGTTCAGGGGTACAAGAGACCCAGTACTTC

V gene: TRBV7-9
clone size: many
D gene: .
J gene: TRBJ2-5
CDR3 protein: CASSPAGRGVRETQYF
CDR3 DNA: TGTGCCAGCAGCCCGGCGGGAAGGGGAGTTCGAGAGACCCAGTACTTC

V gene: TRBV15
clone size: .
D gene: .
J gene: TRBJ2-5
CDR3 protein: CATSRGQETQYF
CDR3 DNA: TGTGCCACCAGTAGGGGCCAAGAGACCCAGTACTTC

V gene: TRBV7-9
clone size: few
D gene: .
J gene: TRBJ1-3
CDR3 protein: CASSQFSSRHIYF
CDR3 DNA: TGTGCCAGCAGCCAATTTAGTTCTCGCCACATATATTTT

V gene: TRBV24-1
clone size: .
D gene: TRBD1
J gene: TRBJ2-7
CDR3 protein: CATRSGQGASEQYF
CDR3 DNA: TGTGCCACCAGGAGTGGACAGGGGGCAAGCGAGCAGTACTTC

V gene: TRBV2
clone size: many
D gene: .
J gene: TRBJ1-2
CDR3 protein: CASSDLGRDFRYTF
CDR3 DNA: TGTGCCAGCAGTGACCTGGGACGGGATTTCCGCTACACCTTC

V gene: TRBV2
clone size: many
D gene: TRBD1
J gene: TRBJ1-2
CDR3 protein: CASSGDRVGYGYTF
CDR3 DNA: TGTGCCAGCAGTGGGGACAGGGTGGGGTATGGCTACACCTTC

V gene: TRBV15
clone size: few
D gene: .
J gene: TRBJ2-2
CDR3 protein: CATRYPREGPNTGELFF
CDR3 DNA: TGTGCCACCAGGTACCCAAGGGAAGGACCAAACACCGGGGAGCTGTTTTTT

V gene: TRBV19
clone size: .
D gene: .
J gene: TRBJ2-7
CDR3 protein: CASNPRYLRQVYEQYF
CDR3 DNA: TGTGCCAGTAATCCTCGATACCTTCGACAGGTCTACGAGCAGTACTTC

V gene: TRBV20-1
clone size: .
D gene: TRBD1
J gene: TRBJ1-5
CDR3 protein: CSADRGPSGNQPQHF
CDR3 DNA: TGCAGTGCTGACAGGGGCCCATCGGGAAATCAGCCCCAGCATTTT

V gene: TRBV25-1
clone size: .
D gene: .
J gene: TRBJ1-2
CDR3 protein: CASSARARQFNYGYTF
CDR3 DNA: TGTGCCAGCAGTGCTAGGGCTAGACAATTTAACTATGGCTACACCTTC

V gene: TRBV7-2
clone size: .
D gene: .
J gene: TRBJ1-2
CDR3 protein: CASSRRQADYGYTF
CDR3 DNA: TGTGCCAGCAGCCGACGGCAGGCCGACTATGGCTACACCTTC

V gene: TRBV15
clone size: many
D gene: .
J gene: TRBJ1-5
CDR3 protein: CATSAGMVTTYSNQPQHF
CDR3 DNA: TGTGCCACCAGCGCAGGGATGGTTACGACATATAGCAATCAGCCCCAGCATTTT

V gene: TRBV6-1
clone size: few
D gene: .
J gene: TRBJ2-7
CDR3 protein: CASSSPSSYEQYF
CDR3 DNA: TGTGCCAGCAGTTCCCCGAGCTCCTACGAGCAGTACTTC

V gene: TRBV9
clone size: few
D gene: TRBD2
J gene: TRBJ2-5
CDR3 protein: CASSPSTSLGETQYF
CDR3 DNA: TGTGCCAGCAGCCCCTCGACTAGCTTGGGGGAGACCCAGTACTTC

V gene: TRBV25-1
clone size: .
D gene: .
J gene: TRBJ2-7
CDR3 protein: CASSFYRSGEQYF
CDR3 DNA: TGTGCCAGCAGTTTTTATAGGAGCGGCGAGCAGTACTTC

V gene: TRBV25-1
clone size: few
D gene: .
J gene: TRBJ2-2
CDR3 protein: CASSQDEVNTGELFF
CDR3 DNA: TGTGCCAGCAGCCAAGATGAAGTTAACACCGGGGAGCTGTTTTTT

V gene: TRBV29-1
clone size: many
D gene: TRBD1
J gene: TRBJ1-2
CDR3 protein: CSVRAGQGAFGYTF
CDR3 DNA: TGCAGCGTGAGGGCGGGACAGGGGGCATTCGGCTACACCTTC

V gene: TRBV9
clone size: few
D gene: TRBD2
J gene: TRBJ2-7
CDR3 protein: CASSPRRLAGVYEQYF
CDR3 DNA: TGTGCCAGCAGCCCCCGGAGACTAGCGGGTGTATACGAGCAGTACTTC

V gene: TRBV2
clone size: few
D gene: TRBD2
J gene: TRBJ2-5
CDR3 protein: CASSVRGAFQETQYF
CDR3 DNA: TGTGCCAGCAGCGTGCGGGGGGCATTCCAAGAGACCCAGTACTTC

V gene: TRBV29-1
clone size: many
D gene: TRBD2
J gene: TRBJ2-5
CDR3 protein: CSGAGGETQYF
CDR3 DNA: TGCAGCGGCGCGGGGGGAGAGACCCAGTACTTC

V gene: TRBV24-1
clone size: .
D gene: TRBD1
J gene: TRBJ1-1
CDR3 protein: CATSGDRVGTGDTEAFF
CDR3 DNA: TGTGCCACCAGTGGAGACAGGGTGGGCACCGGGGACACTGAAGCTTTCTTT

V gene: TRBV29-1
clone size: .
D gene: .
J gene: TRBJ2-7
CDR3 protein: CSVGPGQGVASEQYF
CDR3 DNA: .

V gene: TRBV6-1
clone size: few
D gene: .
J gene: TRBJ2-5
CDR3 protein: CASSPFGLGRETQYF
CDR3 DNA: TGTGCCAGCAGTCCCTTCGGGTTGGGTCGGGAGACCCAGTACTTC

V gene: TRBV20-1
clone size: .
D gene: .
J gene: TRBJ2-1
CDR3 protein: CSAYGGEQFF
CDR3 DNA: TGCAGTGCTTATGGGGGGGAGCAGTTCTTC

V gene: TRBV19
clone size: .
D gene: TRBD1
J gene: TRBJ1-2
CDR3 protein: CASSTLGGTGVRYTF
CDR3 DNA: TGTGCCAGTAGCACCTTAGGCGGGACAGGGGTTCGCTACACCTTC

V gene: TRBV10-3
clone size: many
D gene: .
J gene: TRBJ1-2
CDR3 protein: CAISHGRTDNYGYTF
CDR3 DNA: TGTGCCATCAGCCACGGACGGACAGACAACTATGGCTACACCTTC

V gene: TRBV7-9
clone size: .
D gene: .
J gene: TRBJ2-5
CDR3 protein: CASSLRSAQEAQYF
CDR3 DNA: TGTGCCAGCAGCTTACGGAGCGCACAAGAGGCCCAGTACTTC

V gene: TRBV7-9
clone size: .
D gene: .
J gene: TRBJ2-5
CDR3 protein: CASSFGWTVQGTQYF
CDR3 DNA: TGTGCCAGCAGCTTTGGATGGACGGTACAAGGGACCCAGTACTTC

V gene: TRBV29-1
clone size: many
D gene: .
J gene: TRBJ1-1
CDR3 protein: CSVEDWTNTEAFF
CDR3 DNA: TGCAGCGTTGAAGATTGGACGAACACTGAAGCTTTCTTT

V gene: TRBV4-2
clone size: few
D gene: TRBD1
J gene: TRBJ1-6
CDR3 protein: CASSPDRGRGSPLHF
CDR3 DNA: TGTGCCAGCAGCCCCGACAGGGGGCGCGGGTCACCCCTCCACTTT

V gene: TRBV7-9
clone size: many
D gene: TRBD1
J gene: TRBJ2-7
CDR3 protein: CASSWLQGDEQYF
CDR3 DNA: TGTGCCAGCAGCTGGCTGCAGGGGGACGAGCAGTACTTC

V gene: TRBV19
clone size: .
D gene: .
J gene: TRBJ2-3
CDR3 protein: CASSIEGQVVDTQYF
CDR3 DNA: TGTGCCAGTAGTATAGAGGGGCAGGTCGTGGATACGCAGTATTTT

V gene: TRBV2
clone size: .
D gene: TRBD1
J gene: TRBJ1-2
CDR3 protein: CASRGQGMGYGYTF
CDR3 DNA: TGTGCCAGCCGCGGACAGGGAATGGGCTATGGCTACACCTTC

V gene: TRBV10-3
clone size: many
D gene: .
J gene: TRBJ1-1
CDR3 protein: CAISDRENTEAFF
CDR3 DNA: TGTGCCATCAGTGACAGAGAAAACACTGAAGCTTTCTTT

V gene: TRBV19
clone size: .
D gene: .
J gene: TRBJ2-5
CDR3 protein: CASSWTKRSQETQYF
CDR3 DNA: TGTGCCAGTAGCTGGACTAAGAGGTCCCAAGAGACCCAGTACTTC

V gene: TRBV5-5
clone size: .
D gene: .
J gene: TRBJ1-3
CDR3 protein: CASSPGETSGNTIYF
CDR3 DNA: TGTGCCAGCAGCCCAGGCGAAACCTCTGGAAACACCATATATTTT

V gene: TRBV7-2
clone size: once
D gene: TRBD2
J gene: TRBJ2-7
CDR3 protein: CASSQVVGSGVLRGYEQYF
CDR3 DNA: TGCGCCAGCAGCCAAGTGGTCGGTAGCGGGGTACTAAGGGGGTACGAGCAGTACTTC

V gene: TRBV6-5
clone size: few
D gene: .
J gene: TRBJ2-5
CDR3 protein: CASKGHNQETQYF
CDR3 DNA: TGTGCCAGCAAGGGGCATAACCAAGAGACCCAGTACTTC

V gene: TRBV10-3
clone size: once
D gene: TRBD1
J gene: TRBJ1-3
CDR3 protein: CASSSTGTGKGNTIYF
CDR3 DNA: TGTGCCAGCAGTTCCACCGGGACAGGGAAAGGAAACACCATATATTTT

V gene: TRBV7-2
clone size: many
D gene: .
J gene: TRBJ2-2
CDR3 protein: CASSLVTGGSGELFF
CDR3 DNA: TGTGCCAGCAGCTTAGTGACAGGCGGGTCTGGGGAGCTGTTTTTT

V gene: TRBV9
clone size: few
D gene: TRBD1
J gene: TRBJ1-3
CDR3 protein: CASSPEPTGLGNTIYF
CDR3 DNA: TGTGCCAGCAGCCCGGAACCGACAGGGCTGGGAAACACCATATATTTT

V gene: TRBV7-8
clone size: .
D gene: TRBD2
J gene: TRBJ2-7
CDR3 protein: CASSPRLAGNYEQYF
CDR3 DNA: TGTGCCAGCAGTCCGAGACTAGCGGGGAACTACGAGCAGTACTTC

V gene: TRBV19
clone size: .
D gene: .
J gene: TRBJ2-5
CDR3 protein: CASSTRQGLWKTQYF
CDR3 DNA: TGTGCCAGTAGTACCCGGCAGGGCCTTTGGAAGACCCAATACTTC